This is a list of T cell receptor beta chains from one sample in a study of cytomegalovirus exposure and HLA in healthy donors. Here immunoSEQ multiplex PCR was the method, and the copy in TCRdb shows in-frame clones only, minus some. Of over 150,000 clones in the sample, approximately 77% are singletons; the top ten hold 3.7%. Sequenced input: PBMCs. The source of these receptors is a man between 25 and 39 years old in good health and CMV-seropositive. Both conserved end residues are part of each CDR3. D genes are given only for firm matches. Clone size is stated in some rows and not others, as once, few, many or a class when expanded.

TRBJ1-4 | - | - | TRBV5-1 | TGCGCCAGCAGCCGCCGGGAAAAACTGTTTTTT | CASSRREKLFF
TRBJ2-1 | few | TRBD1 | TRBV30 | TGTGCCTGGACCCTCGGGACAGGGGGCCACAATGAGCAGTTCTTC | CAWTLGTGGHNEQFF
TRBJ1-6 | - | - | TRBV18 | TGTGCCAGCTCACCACCTAGTAACAGGAACTCACCCCTCCACTTT | CASSPPSNRNSPLHF
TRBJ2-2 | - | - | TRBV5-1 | TGCGCCAGCACGGAGGGGCGGACCGGGGAGCTGTTTTTT | CASTEGRTGELFF
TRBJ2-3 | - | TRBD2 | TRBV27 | TGTGCCAGCAGTTTAGCCCTAGCGGGGGGGTTTACGCAGTATTTT | CASSLALAGGFTQYF
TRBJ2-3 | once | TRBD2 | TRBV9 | TGTGCCAGCAGCGTAGTGACTAGCGGGGGTACAGATACGCAGTATTTT | CASSVVTSGGTDTQYF
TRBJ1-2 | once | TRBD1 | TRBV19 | TGTGCCAGTAGGTCGGGACAGACTAACTATGGCTACACCTTC | CASRSGQTNYGYTF
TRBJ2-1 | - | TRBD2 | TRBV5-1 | TGCGCCAGCAGCATTGGACTAGCGGGGAGCTCCTACAATGAGCAGTTCTTC | CASSIGLAGSSYNEQFF
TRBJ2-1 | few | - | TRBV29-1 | TGCAGCGTGGCGCCCGGGGGACAGAACAATGAGCAGTTCTTC | CSVAPGGQNNEQFF
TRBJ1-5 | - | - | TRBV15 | TGTGCCACCAGCAGAGTCTCAGGGCCCGGCTGGCCCCAGCATTTT | CATSRVSGPGWPQHF
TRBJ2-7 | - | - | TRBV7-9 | TGTGCCAGCAGCCCCAGTCGGGACGAGCAGTACTTC | CASSPSRDEQYF
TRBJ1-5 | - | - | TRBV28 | TGTGTCAGCAGCCACCTCGCGGGGGATCAGCCCCAGCATTTT | CVSSHLAGDQPQHF
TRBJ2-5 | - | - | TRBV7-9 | TGTGCCAGCAGCTTGGCGGGTAGGCAAGAGACCCAGTACTTC | CASSLAGRQETQYF
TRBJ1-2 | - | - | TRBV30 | TGTGCCTGGACAGGGGAAAACTATGGCTACACCTTC | CAWTGENYGYTF
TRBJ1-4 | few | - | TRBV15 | TGTGCCACCAGCGTCAGTCGGGTAGCTAATGAAAAACTGTTTTTT | CATSVSRVANEKLFF
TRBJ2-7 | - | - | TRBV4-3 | TGCGCCAGCGCTCAAGGGGGGGCAACACCCTACGAGCAGTACTTC | CASAQGGATPYEQYF
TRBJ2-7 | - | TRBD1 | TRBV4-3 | TGCGCCAGCAGCCAAGACGGACAGGGGGAAAGGGAGCAGTACTTC | CASSQDGQGEREQYF
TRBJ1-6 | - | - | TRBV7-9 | TGTGCCAGCAGCTCGACAGCCCTCACTTCACCCCTCCACTTT | CASSSTALTSPLHF
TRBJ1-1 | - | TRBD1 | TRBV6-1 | TGTGCCAGCAACCCTCCGAGGGGGCCTGGAACTTTCTTT | CASNPPRGPGTFF
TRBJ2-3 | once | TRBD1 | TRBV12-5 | TGTGCTAGTGGTTTGGACTCTATGGACAGGGGGGATACGCAGTATTTT | CASGLDSMDRGDTQYF
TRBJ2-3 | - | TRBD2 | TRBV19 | TGTGCCAGTAGAAAACTAGCGACCTCCACAGATACGCAGTATTTT | CASRKLATSTDTQYF
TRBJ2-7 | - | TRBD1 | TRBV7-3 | TGTGCCAGCAGTTCAACAGGGGGCGACTACGAGCAGTACTTC | CASSSTGGDYEQYF
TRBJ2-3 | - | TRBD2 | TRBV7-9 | TGTGCCAGCAGCAGTAGCGGGGGGGCAGATACGCAGTATTTT | CASSSSGGADTQYF
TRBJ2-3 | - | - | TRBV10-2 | TGCGCCAGCAGTGAGTCTGGGGGGGCACGCACAGATACGCAGTATTTT | CASSESGGARTDTQYF
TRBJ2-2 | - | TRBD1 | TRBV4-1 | TGCGCCAGCAGCCTTAAGGGACAGGGGACCGGGGAGCTGTTTTTT | CASSLKGQGTGELFF
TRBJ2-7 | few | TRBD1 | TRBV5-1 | TGCGCCAGCAGCTCTACAGGGGGCTCTTACGAGCAGTACTTC | CASSSTGGSYEQYF
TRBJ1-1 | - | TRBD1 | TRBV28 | TGTGCCAGCAGCCCAAGGGACAGGGCGAACACTGAAGCTTTCTTT | CASSPRDRANTEAFF
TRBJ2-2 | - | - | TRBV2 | TGTGCCAGCAGTGAACAAGTAGCGAACACCGGGGAGCTGTTTTTT | CASSEQVANTGELFF